This is a list of T cell receptor beta chains from one sample in a study of Tregs in tolerant kidney transplant recipients. Using immunoSEQ multiplex PCR, the repertoire was profiled, and TCRdb retains in-frame clones only, with some absent. Among 240,000 or so clones, 80% to 85% were seen once, and the ten largest hold less than 0.75%. The sequenced material came from CD4+ T cells from blood. Receptors originate from a human donor in good health. CDR3s include the opening cysteine and the closing phenylalanine or tryptophan. The D gene is left open where the match is weak. Not every row has a clone size; where given, it reads once, few, many or a size class.

V gene	clone size	J gene	D gene	CDR3 DNA	CDR3 protein
TRBV27	.	TRBJ2-2	TRBD1	TGTGCCAGCAGTGTTGACAGGGACGGAACCGGGGAGCTGTTTTTT	CASSVDRDGTGELFF
TRBV18	.	TRBJ1-4	.	TGTGCCAGCTCATTACAGACAGGCCACGAAAAACTGTTTTTT	CASSLQTGHEKLFF
TRBV30	.	TRBJ1-2	.	TGTGCCTGGAGTGTACGAGGGACGAACCTCCGCCCTAACTATGGCTACACCTTC	CAWSVRGTNLRPNYGYTF
TRBV9	.	TRBJ2-1	.	TGTGCCAGCAGCGTAGAACGACACAATGAGCAGTTCTTC	CASSVERHNEQFF
TRBV15	.	TRBJ1-1	.	TGTGCCACCAGCAGAGTAGGGGGGTTGAACACTGAAGCTTTCTTT	CATSRVGGLNTEAFF
TRBV7-2	once	TRBJ2-1	TRBD1	TGTGCCAGCAGCCTACGACAGGGTGGAATGGTTAAGCAGTTCTTC	CASSLRQGGMVKQFF
TRBV6-1	few	TRBJ1-2	.	TGTGCCAGCAGGGGACACAGGGCCCCGGGTGACTACACCTTC	CASRGHRAPGDYTF
TRBV4-2	once	TRBJ1-1	TRBD1	TGTGCCAGCAGCCAAGTGCAGGGGACAGGGCCCACTGAAGCTTTCTTT	CASSQVQGTGPTEAFF
TRBV12-5	once	TRBJ1-6	.	TGTGCTAGTGGGTTGGTCCCGCTCGGACAGACCCTTTATAATTCACCCCTCCACTTT	CASGLVPLGQTLYNSPLHF
TRBV11-2	.	TRBJ1-1	TRBD1	TGTGCCAGCAGCACCACAGGGGGCCGGACTGAAGCTTTCTTT	CASSTTGGRTEAFF
TRBV6-5	.	TRBJ2-5	TRBD1	TGTGCCAGCAGTGGGGGACAGGGTGCAGAGACCCAGTACTTC	CASSGGQGAETQYF
TRBV11-2	.	TRBJ2-1	TRBD2	TGTGCCAGCAGCTTAAGGACTAGCGGGAGGGCCCGGTACAATGAGCAGTTCTTC	CASSLRTSGRARYNEQFF
TRBV4-2	.	TRBJ2-1	.	TGTGCCAGCAGCAGCGCTAGACGGGGTAATGAGCAGTTCTTC	CASSSARRGNEQFF
TRBV5-1	few	TRBJ2-3	.	TGCGCCAGCAGCTTTGGGGCGGCAGATACGCAGTATTTT	CASSFGAADTQYF
TRBV6-1	.	TRBJ1-4	TRBD1	TGTGCCAGCAGTTCGGCCGGGACAGGGAGGGAAAAACTGTTTTTT	CASSSAGTGREKLFF
TRBV6-1	.	TRBJ2-5	.	TGTGCCAGCAGTCGCCGGACAGAAGAGACCCAGTACTTC	CASSRRTEETQYF
TRBV5-1	.	TRBJ1-4	TRBD1	TGCGCCAGCAGCCCCTCGGAGGGGGCCCTTGAAAAACTGTTTTTT	CASSPSEGALEKLFF
TRBV27	.	TRBJ2-2	TRBD1	TGTGCCAGCAGTTCCATGGACAGGGCGAACGGGGAGCTGTTTTTT	CASSSMDRANGELFF
TRBV18	.	TRBJ1-2	TRBD1	TGTGCCAGCTCCCTGGGGGGACAGCCTAACTATGGCTACACCTTC	CASSLGGQPNYGYTF
TRBV6-4	.	TRBJ1-2	TRBD1	TGTGCCAGCACCGTCCCGGGACAGGGTTGGTATGGCTACACCTTC	CASTVPGQGWYGYTF
TRBV2	.	TRBJ2-1	TRBD2	TGTGCCAGCGGACTAGCGTACAATGAGCAGTTCTTC	CASGLAYNEQFF
TRBV9	.	TRBJ1-6	TRBD1	TGTGCCAGCAGCGCCCTACAGGGGGCAATCCTCCACTTT	CASSALQGAILHF
TRBV5-1	.	TRBJ2-5	.	TGCGCCAGCAGCGGGGGGGCGGAGGAGACCCAGTACTTC	CASSGGAEETQYF
TRBV5-1	.	TRBJ2-1	.	TGCGCCAGCAGCTTGGGTGAGGTAGGCAATGAGCAGTTCTTC	CASSLGEVGNEQFF
TRBV2	few	TRBJ2-2	.	TGTGCCAGCACGAACACCGGGGAGCTGTTTTTT	CASTNTGELFF
TRBV11-2	.	TRBJ2-7	TRBD1	TGTGCCAGCAGAACAGGGGCGGGACAGGGTCCCTACGAGCAGTACTTC	CASRTGAGQGPYEQYF
TRBV4-1	.	TRBJ1-5	.	TGCGCCAGCAGCCTCACAGCGATTATACCGGGCAATCAGCCCCAGCATTTT	CASSLTAIIPGNQPQHF
TRBV7-2	.	TRBJ2-3	TRBD1	TGTGCCAGCAGCTTAGACCGGGACAGGGCGAGCACAGATACGCAGTATTTT	CASSLDRDRASTDTQYF
TRBV6-6	.	TRBJ2-3	TRBD2	TGTGCCAGCAGCCTAGGGACTAGCCGAAGCACAGATACGCAGTATTTT	CASSLGTSRSTDTQYF
TRBV6-1	.	TRBJ1-3	TRBD1	TGTGCCAGCAGTGAAGTCCCGGGACAGGAAAACACCATATATTTT	CASSEVPGQENTIYF
TRBV15	.	TRBJ1-6	.	TGTGCCACCAGCAGAGTTGAGGACCACCTTGCACCCCTCCACTTT	CATSRVEDHLAPLHF
TRBV6-5	.	TRBJ2-7	.	TGTGCCAGCAGTTACTCTCTGTATTCCGGGCCGGGCGAGCAGTACTTC	CASSYSLYSGPGEQYF
TRBV27	.	TRBJ1-2	.	TGTGCCAGCAGTCCCCTATGGGGAGGGTATGGCTACACCTTC	CASSPLWGGYGYTF
TRBV6-5	.	TRBJ1-5	TRBD1	TGTGCCAGCAGTCGACAGGGGCTCGGCAATCAGCCCCAGCATTTT	CASSRQGLGNQPQHF